One sample yielded the 23 T cell receptor beta chains listed below, sequenced in a study of beta chain features in type 1 diabetes. Findings and caveats of the study: People with Type 1 diabetes carried modestly yet significantly shorter TCRB CDR3s in all four CD4+ subsets.

All of the isolated RNA was reverse transcribed, so expressed TCRB transcripts were sequenced. Using immunoSEQ multiplex PCR, the repertoire was profiled, and TCRdb retains in-frame clones only, with some absent. Here the sample spans some 250,000 clones, approximately 10% being singletons. What these receptors recognize is not known. Sequencing was carried out using naive CD4+ T cells from blood. Every receptor here comes from a young man with type 1 diabetes.

This chain uses TRBV19 with TRBJ1-1, with D possibly being TRBD1 (5 bases). Germline-derived CDR1 and CDR2 are LNHDA and SQIVND (reference sequence). V shed 9 bases and J shed 6 bases, with 14 bases lying between them. There are 12 residues in the CDR3. This chain's CDR3 is CASGQRGAEAFF. CDR3 nucleotide sequence: TGTGCCAGCGGCCAGCGGGGGGCTGAAGCTTTCTTT. Filled out from reference TRBV19 and TRBJ1-1, the complete variable domain reads DGGITQSPKYLFRKEGQNVTLSCEQNLNHDAMYWYRQDPGQGLRLIYYSQIVNDFQKGDIAEGYSVSREKKESFPLTVTSAQKNPTAFYLCASGQRGAEAFFGQGTRLTVV.

The V and J genes are TRBV9 and TRBJ1-1; TRBD1 matches 8 bases. The germline V gene has CDR1 SGDLS and CDR2 YYNGEE. The CDR3 length is 15 residues. With 2 bases clipped from V and 4 bases from J, the junction kept 7 bases outside the gene matches. DNA of the CDR3: TGTGCCAGCAGCGTTCGGGACAGGTTAGGCACTGAAGCTTTCTTT. It encodes CASSVRDRLGTEAFF.

This chain joins TRBV7-2 and TRBJ2-4; D not resolved. The CDR3 runs 17 residues. Germline-derived CDR1 and CDR2 are SGHTA and FQGNSA. Trimming took 5 bases from V and 2 from J, leaving 19 bases between them. The CDR3 sequence is CASSLLRAPLTKNIQYF. The CDR3 region has the DNA TGTGCCAGCAGCCTACTTCGCGCCCCTCTAACCAAAAACATTCAGTACTTC.

The chain recombines TRBV14 with TRBJ2-3; no clear D gene. V was trimmed by 5 bases and J by 8 bases, leaving 11 bases between them. There are 12 residues in the CDR3. Germline V gene data show CDR1 as SGHDN and CDR2 as FVKESK. The CDR3 here is CASSASPGTQYF. CDR3 sequence (DNA): TGTGCCAGCAGCGCCAGTCCGGGTACGCAGTATTTT.

In DNA form, the CDR3 reads TGCAGTGCTAGCCTTGTGGGCTACACCTTC. Translated: CSASLVGYTF. V and J are TRBV20-1 and TRBJ1-2; D is undetermined. Germline V CDR1 and CDR2: DFQATT, SNEGSKA (reference sequence). CDR3 length: 10 residues. V gave up 3 bases and J gave up 8 bases, with 7 bases separating them.

This clone was detected a few times. This sequence joins TRBV6-5 and TRBJ1-6; D uncertain. This CDR3 has 15 amino acids. Germline CDR1 is MNHEY and CDR2 is SVGAGI. V lost 0 bases to trimming and J lost 8 bases, with 11 bases between them. The CDR3 spells CASSYSRGGDSPLHF. The DNA for the CDR3 is TGTGCCAGCAGTTACTCTCGGGGAGGCGATTCACCCCTCCACTTT.

The chain is built from TRBV30 and TRBJ1-3; D gene unclear. CDR1 is GTSNPN and CDR2 is SVGIG in the germline V gene (reference sequence). Trimming stripped 2 bases from V and 0 bases from J, with 17 bases between. This CDR3 has 17 residues. The CDR3: CAWSTTRTPVSGNTIYF. The CDR3 bases are TGTGCCTGGAGTACGACTCGTACTCCGGTCTCTGGAAACACCATATATTTT.

V usage is TRBV5-1 and J usage is TRBJ2-6, with D maybe TRBD1 (5 bases). The V and J ends lost 3 bases and 4 bases respectively, with 17 bases between them. CDR1 SGHRS and CDR2 YFSETQ come from the germline V gene. The CDR3 totals 17 residues. The CDR3 region has the DNA TGCGCCAGCAGCTGGACCAGCGCCAGGGCGGGGGCCAACGTCCTGACTTTC. Encoded protein: CASSWTSARAGANVLTF.

The chain is built from TRBV29-1 and TRBJ1-1; D is undetermined. The CDR3 spans 10 residues. Germline V gene sequence: CDR1 SQVTM, CDR2 ANQGSEA. Between the trimmed V and J ends, which lost 6 bases and 4 bases, there was a span of 6 bases. The CDR3 coding sequence is TGCAGCGTAGGGAGCACTGAAGCTTTCTTT. This codes for CSVGSTEAFF.

The rearrangement uses TRBV9 and TRBJ1-6; TRBD1 matches at 7 bases. The CDR3 is made up of 15 amino acids. Germline values: CDR1 SGDLS, CDR2 YYNGEE. Trimming took 1 base from V and 5 from J; bases not matched to a gene: 3. The CDR3: CASSVRDSNNSPLHF. Written as DNA, the CDR3 is TGTGCCAGCAGCGTACGGGACAGCAATAATTCACCCCTCCACTTT. The full variable domain, in which reference TRBV9 and TRBJ1-6 provide the parts outside the CDR3, is DSGVTQTPKHLITATGQRVTLRCSPRSGDLSVYWYQQSLDQGLQFLIQYYNGEERAKGNILERFSAQQFPDLHSELNLSSLELGDSALYFCASSVRDSNNSPLHFGNGTRLTVT.

There are a few counts of this clone. The chain joins TRBV30 to TRBJ2-7; D might be TRBD2 (5 bases). This CDR3 comprises 14 residues. Deletions cut 0 bases from V and 3 bases from J, with 12 bases between. CDR1 is GTSNPN, CDR2 SVGIG, per germline (reference sequence). CDR3 protein: CAWSVGGSRYEQYF. The CDR3 DNA reads TGTGCCTGGAGTGTTGGCGGGTCCCGCTACGAGCAGTACTTC. Full variable domain (outside the CDR3, taken from reference TRBV30 and TRBJ2-7): SQTIHQWPATLVQPVGSPLSLECTVEGTSNPNLYWYRQAAGRGLQLLFYSVGIGQISSEVPQNLSASRPQDRQFILSSKKLLLSDSGFYLCAWSVGGSRYEQYFGPGTRLTVT.

This clone has just a few counts. The rearrangement links TRBV7-2 to TRBJ2-3; possible D gene TRBD2, 6 bases. CDR3 length: 15 amino acids. V was shortened by 3 bases and J by 6 bases, with 16 bases between the two germline ends. Germline-derived CDR1 and CDR2 are SGHTA and FQGNSA. The CDR3 sequence is CASSFRGGMGDTQYF. Here the CDR3 DNA reads TGTGCCAGCAGCTTTAGGGGCGGGATGGGGGATACGCAGTATTTT.

This clone has only a few counts. The rearrangement joins TRBV10-3 to TRBJ2-7; 11 bases map to TRBD1. Looked up from germline, CDR1 is ENHRY and CDR2 is SYGVKD. There are 14 residues in the CDR3. V gave up 9 bases and J gave up 5 bases; unmatched junction bases: 9. The CDR3 protein is CAITRDRGSDEQYF. The CDR3 nucleotides read TGTGCCATAACCCGGGACAGGGGGAGCGACGAGCAGTACTTC.

The chain recombines TRBV7-4 with TRBJ1-1, with TRBD1 identical over 10 bases. In germline, CDR1 is SGHVT, CDR2 SQSDAQ. Trimming took 3 bases from V and 5 from J; bases not matched to a gene: 9. The CDR3 sequence is 16 residues long. The CDR3 DNA reads as TGTGCCAGCAGCTTCAATAAGGGACAGGGGAAAACTGAAGCTTTCTTT. Translating it yields CASSFNKGQGKTEAFF.

The chain employs TRBV9 and TRBJ2-7, with D perhaps TRBD1 (6 bases). The V and J ends lost 4 bases and 1 base respectively, with 12 bases between them. CDR1 and CDR2 from the germline V gene are SGDLS and YYNGEE. The CDR3 extends over 14 amino acids. The CDR3 protein is CASSTSGDSYEQYF. CDR3 in DNA: TGTGCCAGCAGCACCTCAGGGGATTCCTACGAGCAGTACTTC. The full variable domain, in which reference TRBV9 and TRBJ2-7 provide the parts outside the CDR3, is DSGVTQTPKHLITATGQRVTLRCSPRSGDLSVYWYQQSLDQGLQFLIQYYNGEERAKGNILERFSAQQFPDLHSELNLSSLELGDSALYFCASSTSGDSYEQYFGPGTRLTVT.

This clone has only a few counts. The chain recombines TRBV2 with TRBJ2-4; no clear D gene. Trimming removed 4 bases at V and 5 bases at J, with 6 bases between. The CDR3 has 12 residues. Looked up from germline, CDR1 is SNHLY and CDR2 is FYNNEI. The DNA for the CDR3 is TGTGCCAGCAGTGTTGCGGAAAACATTCAGTACTTC. It yields the protein CASSVAENIQYF.

V and J are TRBV27 and TRBJ1-2; D gene uncertain. Per the germline V gene, CDR1 is MNHEY and CDR2 is SMNVEV (reference sequence). V was clipped by 6 bases and J by 8 bases, with 16 bases between them. The length of the CDR3 is 13 residues. Here the CDR3 DNA reads TGTGCCAGCAGCCACCGCGGGGTTGACGGCTACACCTTC. It is translated as CASSHRGVDGYTF.

This clone was observed a few times. The chain joins TRBV4-3 to TRBJ2-3; tentatively, D is TRBD2 (7 bases). Germline CDR1 LGHNA, CDR2 YSLEER. The CDR3 has 16 amino acids. V dropped 3 bases and J dropped 2 bases, with 15 bases sitting between them. CDR3 residues: CASSQTRGHDTDTQYF. CDR3 nucleotide sequence: TGCGCCAGCAGCCAGACGCGGGGGCATGACACAGATACGCAGTATTTT.

The chain has TRBV28 and TRBJ2-1; 7 bases are a match to TRBD2. The germline V gene has CDR1 MDHEN and CDR2 SYDVKM. CDR3 size: 15 residues. V dropped 5 bases and J dropped 8; count of bases not matched to a gene: 12. DNA of the CDR3: TGTGCCAGCAGTATCGCTAGCGGTGGGAATTATGAGCAGTTCTTC. Translating gives CASSIASGGNYEQFF.

J is TRBJ2-2 and V is TRBV10-3; TRBD1 matches 8 bases. Germline lookup yields CDR1 ENHRY and CDR2 SYGVKD. The CDR3 is made up of 15 amino acids. V shed 11 bases, J shed 2 bases, and the junction held 10 bases outside the gene matches. CDR3 DNA: TGTGCCCCCAACAGGGGGACACCCAACACCGGGGAGCTGTTTTTT. This encodes CAPNRGTPNTGELFF.

The chain uses TRBV11-2 and TRBJ1-2, with 8 bases fitting TRBD1. Germline loops: CDR1 SGHAT, CDR2 FQNNGV. The V segment lost 0 bases and the J segment 3 bases; nucleotides outside the gene matches: 3. This CDR3 is built from 15 residues. CDR3 DNA sequence: TGTGCCAGCAGCTTAGAGGACAGGGTCGACTATGGCTACACCTTC. Translated: CASSLEDRVDYGYTF.

The chain joins TRBV9 to TRBJ1-2; D is possibly TRBD1 (5 bases). In germline, CDR1 is SGDLS, CDR2 YYNGEE. The CDR3 sequence is 16 residues long. Trimming removed 4 bases from V and 0 bases from J, with 16 bases in between. CDR3 region: CASSTGRRYTNYGYTF. The CDR3 bases are TGTGCCAGCAGCACAGGACGGAGATATACTAACTATGGCTACACCTTC.

The genes are TRBV29-1 and TRBJ2-7; 8 bases fit TRBD1. In germline, CDR1 is SQVTM, CDR2 ANQGSEA. V shed 6 bases and J 3 bases; nucleotides not matched to a gene: 7. The length of the CDR3 is 13 residues. In nucleotides, the CDR3 is TGCAGCGTGACCAAAACAGGGGGCTACGAGCAGTACTTC. Translating gives CSVTKTGGYEQYF.